The rows below give T cell receptor beta chains drawn from one sample of a study of T cell repertoires in cytomegalovirus infection. Their cognate antigens are unknown. TCRdb passed the reads through MiXCR, listing each CDR3 protein once. The table records about 920,000 distinct CDR3 sequences, roughly 30% of them present only once. The sample consisted of cultured CD8+ T cells from PBMCs, taken from culture after CMV antigen stimulation. These TCRs come from a human donor in good health (CMV status not recorded). Some clones in this sample may be carry-over from other donors' samples. CDR3s include the opening cysteine and the closing phenylalanine or tryptophan. The D gene is left open where the match is weak. Clone size appears in some rows only: once, few, many, or a class for an expanded clone.

size,D,V,J,CDR3,DNA
-,-,TRBV7-6,TRBJ2-7,CASSSSQGSSYEQYF,TGTGCCAGCAGCTCTAGTCAGGGGAGCTCCTACGAGCAGTACTTC
-,TRBD1,TRBV27,TRBJ2-5,CASSLYRGGETQYF,TGTGCCAGCAGTTTATACAGGGGTGGGGAGACCCAGTACTTC
many,-,TRBV6-5,TRBJ1-2,CASSYQEQGIRGIGYTF,TGTGCCAGCAGTTACCAAGAACAGGGCATTCGGGGTATTGGCTACACCTTC
few,-,TRBV19,TRBJ1-6,CASSIGHSMLSPLHF,TGTGCCAGTAGTATAGGTCATTCGATGCTGTCACCCCTCCACTTT
few,-,TRBV6-6,TRBJ1-2,CASRFREERAGIEGYTF,TGTGCCAGCAGGTTCAGGGAAGAAAGGGCGGGCATAGAAGGCTACACCTTC
-,-,TRBV5-5,TRBJ1-1,CASSLVGGKEAFF,TGTGCCAGCAGCTTGGTCGGGGGGAAAGAAGCTTTCTTT
few,-,TRBV19,TRBJ1-1,CASSIATMNTEAFF,TGTGCCAGTAGTATAGCCACTATGAACACTGAAGCTTTCTTT
few,-,TRBV6-1,TRBJ2-3,CASSEQGYPHTDTQYF,TGTGCCAGCAGTGAACAGGGGTACCCCCACACAGATACGCAGTATTTT
-,TRBD2,TRBV24-1,TRBJ2-1,CATPGGNSYNEQFF,TGTGCCACCCCGGGGGGTAACTCCTACAATGAGCAGTTCTTC
-,-,TRBV19,TRBJ2-2,CASHDTSGELFF,TGTGCCAGCCACGATACGTCTGGGGAGCTGTTTTTT
-,TRBD1,TRBV6-1,TRBJ1-5,CASSEPQDRIGNQPQHF,TGTGCCAGCAGTGAACCCCAGGACAGGATCGGCAATCAGCCCCAGCATTTT
-,TRBD2,TRBV5-1,TRBJ2-7,CASSLAGGNSYEQYF,TGCGCCAGCAGCTTAGCGGGGGGGAACTCCTACGAGCAGTACTTC
-,-,TRBV5-8,TRBJ2-7,CASSFGSRMSYEQYF,TGTGCCAGCAGCTTCGGCAGCAGGATGTCCTACGAGCAGTACTTC
few,-,TRBV19,TRBJ2-1,CASSTPGVSSYNEQFF,TGTGCCAGTAGTACCCCGGGAGTTAGCTCCTACAATGAGCAGTTCTTC
few,-,TRBV27,TRBJ2-3,CASTGDPDTQYF,TGTGCCAGCACGGGAGATCCAGATACGCAGTATTTT